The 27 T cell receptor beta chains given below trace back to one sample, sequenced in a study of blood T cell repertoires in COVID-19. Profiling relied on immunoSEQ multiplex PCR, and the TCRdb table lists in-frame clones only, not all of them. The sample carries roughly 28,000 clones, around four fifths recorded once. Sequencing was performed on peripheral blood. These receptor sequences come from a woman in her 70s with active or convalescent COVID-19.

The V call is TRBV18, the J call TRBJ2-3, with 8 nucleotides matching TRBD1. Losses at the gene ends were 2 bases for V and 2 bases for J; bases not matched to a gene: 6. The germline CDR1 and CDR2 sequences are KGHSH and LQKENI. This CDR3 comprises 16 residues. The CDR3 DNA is TGTGCCAGCTCACCAAGAGGCCAGGGGGCCACAGATACGCAGTATTTT. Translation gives CASSPRGQGATDTQYF.

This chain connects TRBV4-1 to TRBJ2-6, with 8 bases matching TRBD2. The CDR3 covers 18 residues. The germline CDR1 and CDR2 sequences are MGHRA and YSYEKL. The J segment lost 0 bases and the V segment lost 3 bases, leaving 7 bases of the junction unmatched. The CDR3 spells CASSHLSGKSSGANVLTF. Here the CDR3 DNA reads TGCGCCAGCAGCCACCTTAGCGGGAAGAGCTCTGGGGCCAACGTCCTGACTTTC.

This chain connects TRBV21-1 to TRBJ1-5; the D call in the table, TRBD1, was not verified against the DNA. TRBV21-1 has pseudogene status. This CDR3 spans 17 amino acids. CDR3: CASSRRRQGASNQPQHF. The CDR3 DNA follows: TGTGCCAGCAGCAGGAGACGCCAGGGGGCTAGCAATCAGCCCCAGCATTTT.

The CDR3 region has the DNA TGTGCCAGCAGTTTATCTCGGGTTCCGAACACTGAAGCTTTCTTT. It encodes CASSLSRVPNTEAFF. The chain is built from TRBV28 and TRBJ1-1, with no clear D. Germline CDR1 is MDHEN and CDR2 is SYDVKM. Trimming pared 1 base from V and 1 base from J, leaving 10 bases between. The CDR3 spans 15 residues.

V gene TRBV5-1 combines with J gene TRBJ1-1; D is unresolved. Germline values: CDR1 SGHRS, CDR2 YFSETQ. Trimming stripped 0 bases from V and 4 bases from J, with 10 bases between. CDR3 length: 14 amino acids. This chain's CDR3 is CASSLANMVTEAFF. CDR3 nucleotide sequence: TGCGCCAGCAGCTTGGCCAACATGGTCACTGAAGCTTTCTTT.

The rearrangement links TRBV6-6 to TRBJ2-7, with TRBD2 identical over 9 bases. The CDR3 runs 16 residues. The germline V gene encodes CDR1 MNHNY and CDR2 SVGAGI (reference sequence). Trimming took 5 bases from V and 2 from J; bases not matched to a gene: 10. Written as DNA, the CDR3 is TGTGCCAGCAGTCGTTCGGGGACTAGCTCTACCTACGAGCAGTACTTC. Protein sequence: CASSRSGTSSTYEQYF.

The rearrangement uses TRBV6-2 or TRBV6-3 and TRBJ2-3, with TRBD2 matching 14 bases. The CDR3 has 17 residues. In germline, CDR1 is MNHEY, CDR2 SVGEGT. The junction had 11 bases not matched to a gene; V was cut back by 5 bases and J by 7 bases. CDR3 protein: CASSGLAGGPVRYTQYF. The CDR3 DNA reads TGTGCCAGCAGTGGACTAGCGGGGGGCCCTGTCAGGTATACGCAGTATTTT.

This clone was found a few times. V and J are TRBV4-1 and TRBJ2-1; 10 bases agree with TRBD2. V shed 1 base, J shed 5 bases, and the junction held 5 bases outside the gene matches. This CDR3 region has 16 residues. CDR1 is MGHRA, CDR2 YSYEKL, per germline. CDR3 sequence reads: CASSQAPGTSDNEQFF. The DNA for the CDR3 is TGCGCCAGCAGCCAAGCCCCCGGGACTAGCGACAATGAGCAGTTCTTC.

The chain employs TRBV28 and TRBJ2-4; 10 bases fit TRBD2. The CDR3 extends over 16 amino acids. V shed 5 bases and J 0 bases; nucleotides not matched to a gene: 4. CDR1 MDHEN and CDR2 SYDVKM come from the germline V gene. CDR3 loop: CASSPWTSGAKNIQYF. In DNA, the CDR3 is TGTGCCAGCAGTCCCTGGACTAGCGGAGCCAAAAACATTCAGTACTTC.

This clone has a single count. CDR3: CASSFRPGREGPGYTF. Here the CDR3 DNA reads TGTGCCAGCAGCTTCCGACCGGGCAGGGAGGGTCCAGGCTACACCTTC. The chain is built from TRBV7-2 and TRBJ1-2, with a possible D match to TRBD1 (5 bases). V was trimmed by 3 bases and J by 8 bases, leaving 22 bases between them. The CDR3 has 16 residues. Germline V gene data show CDR1 as SGHTA and CDR2 as FQGNSA.

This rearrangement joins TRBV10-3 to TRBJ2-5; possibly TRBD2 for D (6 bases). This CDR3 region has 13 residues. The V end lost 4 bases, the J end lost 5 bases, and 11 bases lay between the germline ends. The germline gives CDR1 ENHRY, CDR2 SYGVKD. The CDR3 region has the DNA TGTGCCATCAGTGGCCGCGGGGCGGAGACCCAGTACTTC. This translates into CAISGRGAETQYF.

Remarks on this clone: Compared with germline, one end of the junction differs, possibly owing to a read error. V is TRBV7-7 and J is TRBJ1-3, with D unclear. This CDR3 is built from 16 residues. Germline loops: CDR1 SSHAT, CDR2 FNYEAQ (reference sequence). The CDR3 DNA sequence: TGTGCTAGCAGCTTAGATCCCCCCGGAGGTGGAAACACCATATATTTT. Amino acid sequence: CASSLDPPGGGNTIYF.

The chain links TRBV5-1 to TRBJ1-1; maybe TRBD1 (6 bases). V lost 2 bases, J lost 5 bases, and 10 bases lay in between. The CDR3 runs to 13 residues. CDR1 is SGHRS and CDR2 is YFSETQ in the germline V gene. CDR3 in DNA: TGCGCCAGCAGCTTACAGGGTCCGACTGAAGCTTTCTTT. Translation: CASSLQGPTEAFF.

In DNA form, the CDR3 reads TGTGCCAGCAGCCTAGACAGGAACACTGAAGCTTTCTTT. Its protein product is CASSLDRNTEAFF. The V call is TRBV3-1 (or the pseudogene TRBV3-2), the J call TRBJ1-1; a possible D gene is TRBD1 (5 bases). The length of the CDR3 is 13 residues. V lost 4 bases and J 1 base, leaving 7 bases between the germline ends. Per the germline V gene, CDR1 is LGHDT and CDR2 is YNNKEL (reference sequence).

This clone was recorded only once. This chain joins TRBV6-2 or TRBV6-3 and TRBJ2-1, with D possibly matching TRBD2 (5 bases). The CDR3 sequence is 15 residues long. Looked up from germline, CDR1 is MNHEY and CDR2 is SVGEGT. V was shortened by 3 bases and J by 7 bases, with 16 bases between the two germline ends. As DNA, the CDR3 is TGTGCCAGCAGTTATGGGAGCGCAACTTGGAATGAGCAGTTCTTC. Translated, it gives CASSYGSATWNEQFF.

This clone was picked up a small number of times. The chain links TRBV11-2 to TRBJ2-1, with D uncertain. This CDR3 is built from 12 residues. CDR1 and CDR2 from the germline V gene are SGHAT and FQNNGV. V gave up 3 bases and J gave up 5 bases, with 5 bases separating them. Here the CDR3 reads CASSLQDNEQFF. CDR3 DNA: TGTGCCAGCAGCTTGCAGGACAATGAGCAGTTCTTC.

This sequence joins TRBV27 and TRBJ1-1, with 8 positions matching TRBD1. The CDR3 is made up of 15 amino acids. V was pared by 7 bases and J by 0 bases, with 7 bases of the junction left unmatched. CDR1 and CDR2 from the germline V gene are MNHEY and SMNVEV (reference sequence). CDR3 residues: CASIDRGSMNTEAFF. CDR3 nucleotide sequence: TGTGCCAGCATCGACAGGGGCTCCATGAACACTGAAGCTTTCTTT.

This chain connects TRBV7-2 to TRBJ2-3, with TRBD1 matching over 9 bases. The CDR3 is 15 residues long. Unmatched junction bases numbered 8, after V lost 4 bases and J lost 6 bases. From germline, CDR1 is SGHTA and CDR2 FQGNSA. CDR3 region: CASSYTGTGRDTQYF. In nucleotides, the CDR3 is TGTGCCAGCAGCTACACCGGGACAGGGCGTGATACGCAGTATTTT. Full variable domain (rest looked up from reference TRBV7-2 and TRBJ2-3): GAGVSQSPSNKVTEKGKDVELRCDPISGHTALYWYRQSLGQGLEFLIYFQGNSAPDKSGLPSDRFSAERTGGSVSTLTIQRTQQEDSAVYLCASSYTGTGRDTQYFGPGTRLTVL.

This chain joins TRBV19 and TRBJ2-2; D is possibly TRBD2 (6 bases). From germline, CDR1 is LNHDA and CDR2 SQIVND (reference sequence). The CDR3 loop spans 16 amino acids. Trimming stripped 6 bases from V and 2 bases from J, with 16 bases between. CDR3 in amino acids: CASRGRTGSNTGELFF. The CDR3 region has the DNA TGTGCCAGTAGGGGGAGAACCGGGAGCAACACCGGGGAGCTGTTTTTT.

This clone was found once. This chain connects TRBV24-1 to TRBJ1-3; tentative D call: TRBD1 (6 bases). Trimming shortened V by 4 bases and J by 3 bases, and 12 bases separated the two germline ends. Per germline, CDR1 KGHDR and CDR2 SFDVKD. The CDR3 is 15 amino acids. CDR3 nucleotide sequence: TGTGCCACCAGTGACCCTGGCAGGGGTGGAAACACCATATATTTT. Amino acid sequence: CATSDPGRGGNTIYF.

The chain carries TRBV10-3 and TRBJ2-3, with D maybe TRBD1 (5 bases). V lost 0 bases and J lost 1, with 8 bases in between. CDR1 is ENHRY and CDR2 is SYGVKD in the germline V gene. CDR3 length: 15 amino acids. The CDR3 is CAISESGRGTDTQYF. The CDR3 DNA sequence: TGTGCCATCAGTGAGTCAGGCAGGGGCACAGATACGCAGTATTTT.

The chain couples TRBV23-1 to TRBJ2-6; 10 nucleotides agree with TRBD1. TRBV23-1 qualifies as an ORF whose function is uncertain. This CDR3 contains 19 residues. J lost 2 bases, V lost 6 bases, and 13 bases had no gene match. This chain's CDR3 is CASSQEPGQGSAGANVLTF. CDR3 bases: TGCGCCAGCAGCCAAGAACCGGGACAGGGGAGCGCTGGGGCCAACGTCCTGACTTTC.

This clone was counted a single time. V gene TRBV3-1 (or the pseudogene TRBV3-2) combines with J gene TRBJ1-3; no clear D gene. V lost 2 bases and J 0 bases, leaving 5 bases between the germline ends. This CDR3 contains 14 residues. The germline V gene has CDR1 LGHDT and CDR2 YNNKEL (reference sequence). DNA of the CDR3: TGTGCCAGCAGCCAATCCAGCTCTGGAAACACCATATATTTT. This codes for CASSQSSSGNTIYF.

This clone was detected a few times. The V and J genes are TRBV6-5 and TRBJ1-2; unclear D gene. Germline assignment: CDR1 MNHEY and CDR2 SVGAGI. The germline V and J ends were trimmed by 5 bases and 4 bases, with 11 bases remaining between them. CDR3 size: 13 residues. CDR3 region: CASSPLSLYGYTF. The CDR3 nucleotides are TGTGCCAGCAGTCCTTTGTCCCTCTATGGCTACACCTTC.

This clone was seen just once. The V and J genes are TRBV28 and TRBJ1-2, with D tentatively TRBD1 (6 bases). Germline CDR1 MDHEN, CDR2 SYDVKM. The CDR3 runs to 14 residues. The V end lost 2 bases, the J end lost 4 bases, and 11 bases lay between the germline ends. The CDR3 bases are TGTGCCAGCAGTTTAGCGCAGGGGCGCTATGGCTACACCTTC. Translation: CASSLAQGRYGYTF.

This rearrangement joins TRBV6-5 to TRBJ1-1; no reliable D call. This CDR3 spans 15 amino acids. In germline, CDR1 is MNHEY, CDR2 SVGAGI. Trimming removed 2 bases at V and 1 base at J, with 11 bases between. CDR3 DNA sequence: TGTGCCAGCAGTTACGAAATCAGAAGGAACACTGAAGCTTTCTTT. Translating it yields CASSYEIRRNTEAFF.

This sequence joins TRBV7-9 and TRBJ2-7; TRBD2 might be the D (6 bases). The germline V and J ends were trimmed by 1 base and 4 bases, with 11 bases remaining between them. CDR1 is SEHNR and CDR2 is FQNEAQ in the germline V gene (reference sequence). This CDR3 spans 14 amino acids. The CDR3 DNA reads TGTGCCAGCAGCTTAGAAGTGGGGAGGTACGAGCAGTACTTC. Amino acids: CASSLEVGRYEQYF.